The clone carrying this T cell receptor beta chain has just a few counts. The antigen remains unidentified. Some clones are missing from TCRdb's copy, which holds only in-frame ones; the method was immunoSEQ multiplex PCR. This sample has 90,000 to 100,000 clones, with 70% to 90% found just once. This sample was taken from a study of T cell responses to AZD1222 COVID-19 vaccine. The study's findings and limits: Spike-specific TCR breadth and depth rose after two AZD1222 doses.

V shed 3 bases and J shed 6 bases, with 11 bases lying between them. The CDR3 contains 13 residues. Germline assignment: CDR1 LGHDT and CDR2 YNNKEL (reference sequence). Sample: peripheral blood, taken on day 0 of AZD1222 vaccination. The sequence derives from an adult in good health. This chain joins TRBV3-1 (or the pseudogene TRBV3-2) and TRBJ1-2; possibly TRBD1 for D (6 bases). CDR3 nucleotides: TGTGCCAGCAGCCACGGACAGAGGGATGGCTACACCTTC. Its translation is CASSHGQRDGYTF.